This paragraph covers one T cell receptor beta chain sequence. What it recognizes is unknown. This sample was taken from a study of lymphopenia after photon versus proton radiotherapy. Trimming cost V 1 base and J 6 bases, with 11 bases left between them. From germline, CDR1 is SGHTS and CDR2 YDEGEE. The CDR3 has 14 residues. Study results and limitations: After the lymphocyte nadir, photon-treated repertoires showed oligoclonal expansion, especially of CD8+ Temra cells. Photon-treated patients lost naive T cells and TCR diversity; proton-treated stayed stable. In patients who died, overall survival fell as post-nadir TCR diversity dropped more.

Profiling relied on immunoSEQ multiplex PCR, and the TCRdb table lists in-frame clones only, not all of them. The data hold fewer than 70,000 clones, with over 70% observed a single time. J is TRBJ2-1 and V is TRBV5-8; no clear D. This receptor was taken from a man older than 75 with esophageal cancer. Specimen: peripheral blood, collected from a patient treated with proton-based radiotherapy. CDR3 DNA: TGTGCCAGCAGCTTGTCCGGGTCCGGCAATGAGCAGTTCTTC. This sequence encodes CASSLSGSGNEQFF.